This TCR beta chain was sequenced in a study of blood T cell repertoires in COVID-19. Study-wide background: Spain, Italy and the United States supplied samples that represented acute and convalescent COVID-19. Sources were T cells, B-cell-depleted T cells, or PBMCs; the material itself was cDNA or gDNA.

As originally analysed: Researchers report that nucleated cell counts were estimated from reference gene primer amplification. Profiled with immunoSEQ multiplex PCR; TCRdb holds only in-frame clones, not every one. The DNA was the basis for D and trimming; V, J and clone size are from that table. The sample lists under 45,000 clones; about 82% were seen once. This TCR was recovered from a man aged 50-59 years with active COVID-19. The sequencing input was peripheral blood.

CDR3 loop: CASSLTTLGGYGYTF. The CDR3 coding sequence is TGTGCCAGCAGCTTGACTACCCTGGGGGGCTATGGCTACACCTTC. This chain joins TRBV5-6 and TRBJ1-2; weak D call: TRBD1 (5 bases). Looked up from germline, CDR1 is SGHDT and CDR2 is YYEEEE. The CDR3 has 15 residues. The V end lost 1 base, the J end lost 4 bases, and 14 bases lay between the germline ends.